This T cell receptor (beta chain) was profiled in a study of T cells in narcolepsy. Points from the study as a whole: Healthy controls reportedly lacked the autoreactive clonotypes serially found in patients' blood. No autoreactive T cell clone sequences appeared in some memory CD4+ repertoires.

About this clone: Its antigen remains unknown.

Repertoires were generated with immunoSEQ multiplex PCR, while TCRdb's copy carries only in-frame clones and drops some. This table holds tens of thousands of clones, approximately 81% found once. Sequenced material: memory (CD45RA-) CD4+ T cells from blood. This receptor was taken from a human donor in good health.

The CDR3 DNA sequence: TGCGCCAGCAGCCCCGAACCCGGGACGGCTAATGAAAAACTGTTTTTT. Its protein is CASSPEPGTANEKLFF. The chain links TRBV5-1 to TRBJ1-4; weak D call: TRBD1 (5 bases). V was cut by 4 bases and J by 3 bases, with 16 bases left in between. Germline CDR1 SGHRS, CDR2 YFSETQ. This CDR3 contains 16 residues.